This TCR beta chain stems from a study of OX40 agonist ivuxolimab in advanced cancers. Whole-study context: Patients in dose escalation had liver, melanoma, kidney or head and neck cancers. With a range of roughly 20 to 90, age averaged 60 years, and around 80% were male. The eligibility criteria allowed prior anti-PD-1, anti-PD-L1 or anti-CTLA-4 therapy, and about 40% had some.

General study results and limits: Partial responders treated at 0.1-3.0 mg/kg exhibited clonal expansion among the lowest measured.

The V and J ends lost 0 bases and 0 bases respectively, with 6 bases between them. The germline gives CDR1 SGHRS, CDR2 YFSETQ. The CDR3 has 14 amino acids. As concerns this clone: The target antigen is unknown.

Assay used: immunoSEQ multiplex PCR; TCRdb lists only in-frame clones, some missing. The sample includes more than 65,000 clones, about 91% of them seen just once. The chain combines TRBV5-1 with TRBJ1-1; D is uncertain. The clonotype comes from an adult with an advanced solid tumor such as melanoma, head and neck, liver or kidney cancer. The sample was CD4+ or CD8+ T cells sorted from blood, taken in a trial of the OX40 agonist ivuxolimab. The CDR3 reads CASSLALVNTEAFF. The CDR3 DNA is TGCGCCAGCAGCTTGGCCCTAGTGAACACTGAAGCTTTCTTT.